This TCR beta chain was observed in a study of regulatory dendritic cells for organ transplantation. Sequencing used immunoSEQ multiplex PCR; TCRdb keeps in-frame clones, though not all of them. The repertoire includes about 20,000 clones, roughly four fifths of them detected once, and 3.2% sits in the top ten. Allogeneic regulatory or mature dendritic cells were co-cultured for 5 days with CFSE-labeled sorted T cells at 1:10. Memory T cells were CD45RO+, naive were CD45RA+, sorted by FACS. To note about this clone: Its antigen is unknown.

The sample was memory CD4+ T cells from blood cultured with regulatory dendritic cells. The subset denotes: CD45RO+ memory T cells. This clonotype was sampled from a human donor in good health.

The CDR3 region has the DNA TGTGCCAGCAGCTTAGAACCGGGACAGGGGGAAGATACGCAGTATTTT. This gives the protein CASSLEPGQGEDTQYF. The gene calls are TRBV7-9 and TRBJ2-3; TRBD1 matches 11 bases. J gave up 5 bases and V 1 base, and 5 bases lay outside the gene matches. Germline CDR1 reads SEHNR; CDR2 reads FQNEAQ (reference sequence). The CDR3 contains 16 residues.